This TCR beta chain comes out of a study of CD8 T cells in Susac syndrome. Study-wide findings and caveats: The study recognized that the number of individuals in its TCR sequencing and HLA analysis was relatively small.

After extraction with the RNeasy kit, roughly 0.45 to 1 ug of the RNA was reverse transcribed using random hexamers. TCRdb re-derived calls from the immunoSEQ multiplex PCR reads in MiXCR, one entry per CDR3 protein. Of fewer than 200,000 distinct CDR3 sequences listed, approximately 96% are singletons. Worth noting for this clonotype: The antigen remains unidentified.

This sequence was found in a human donor with multiple sclerosis. Sample: CD8+ T cells from PBMCs.

DNA for the CDR3: TGTGCCAGCTCACCTCGGGTAAGGAGCACTGAAGCTTTCTTT. Amino acids: CASSPRVRSTEAFF. The chain employs TRBV18 and TRBJ1-1; D is ambiguous. V was cut by 3 bases and J by 4 bases, with 12 bases left in between. The CDR3 is 14 residues long. Per germline, CDR1 KGHSH and CDR2 LQKENI.